Presented here are 3 T cell receptor beta chains from one specimen sequenced in a study of blood T cell repertoires in COVID-19. Measured with immunoSEQ multiplex PCR; TCRdb has only the in-frame clones, and not every one. The data show roughly 150,000 clones, about nine tenths seen once. The sample was peripheral blood. These TCRs come from an elderly man with acute or convalescent COVID-19.

This clone was seen only once. V usage is TRBV5-1 and J usage is TRBJ1-1; maybe TRBD1 (5 bases). Deletions cut 3 bases from V and 1 base from J, with 13 bases between. This CDR3 is built from 15 residues. CDR1 and CDR2 (germline): SGHRS, YFSETQ. This CDR3 is CASSYLVGGNTEAFF. The DNA of the CDR3 is TGCGCCAGCAGCTACCTCGTCGGGGGGAACACTGAAGCTTTCTTT.

The chain has TRBV21-1 and TRBJ2-2; the D segment call TRBD1 is taken from the table without a DNA check. TRBV21-1 is assigned pseudogene status. This CDR3 comprises 16 residues. CDR3 sequence: CASSRIWTGGTGELFF. CDR3 sequence (DNA): TGTGCCAGCAGCAGGATTTGGACAGGGGGCACCGGGGAGCTGTTTTTT.

J is TRBJ2-5 and V is TRBV3-1 (or the pseudogene TRBV3-2); D is possibly TRBD2 (6 bases). The germline V gene encodes CDR1 LGHDT and CDR2 YNNKEL (reference sequence). Trimming took 1 base from V and 1 from J, leaving 7 bases between them. The CDR3 totals 14 residues. This CDR3 is CASSQGGVQETQYF. The CDR3 DNA reads TGTGCCAGCAGCCAAGGGGGGGTCCAAGAGACCCAGTACTTC.